A single sample gave rise to the 9 T cell receptor beta chains below, sequenced in a study of T-cell memory formation after mild COVID-19. One entry per CDR3 protein results from TCRdb running MiXCR on the 5' RACE reads. The sample includes about 240,000 distinct CDR3 sequences, 8.5% to 9.5% seen only once; the top ten take roughly 21%. Input material: PBMCs or a T cell subset sorted from them (not recorded which). The source of these receptors is a man aged 18 to 35 who had mild COVID-19 (a few samples of this study predate the infection). Cell type and time point are not known.

This clonotype was counted a few times. The rearrangement joins TRBV18 to TRBJ2-5, with TRBD1 as a possible D gene (5 bases). This CDR3 has 14 amino acids. V lost 0 bases and J lost 5, with 10 bases in between. Germline CDR1 is KGHSH and CDR2 is LQKENI. The CDR3 protein is CASSPPPRAETQYF. DNA of the CDR3: TGTGCCAGCTCACCACCGCCCAGGGCTGAGACCCAGTACTTC.

This clonotype was observed a few times. V is TRBV18 and J is TRBJ2-7; 9 positions match TRBD1. The junction had 10 bases not matched to a gene; V was cut back by 3 bases and J by 4 bases. The CDR3 length is 16 residues. The V gene's germline CDR1 is KGHSH and CDR2 LQKENI. The CDR3 DNA sequence: TGTGCCAGCTCACCCCAGGGGACAGGGTTTCAGTACGAGCAGTACGTC. It encodes CASSPQGTGFQYEQYV.

Ten or more counts support this clonotype. J is TRBJ2-1 and V is TRBV11-2; D unclear. Deletions cut 2 bases from V and 1 base from J, with 6 bases between. Germline V gene sequence: CDR1 SGHAT, CDR2 FQNNGV. The CDR3 has 14 residues. The CDR3 here is CASSLRVSYNEQFF. The CDR3 region has the DNA TGTGCCAGCAGCTTAAGAGTTTCCTACAATGAGCAGTTCTTC.

This clonotype was recorded many times. This chain links TRBV7-2 with TRBJ2-7, with 11 bases matching TRBD1. With 5 bases clipped from V and 0 bases from J, the junction kept 9 bases outside the gene matches. The CDR3 spans 17 residues. CDR1 SGHTA and CDR2 FQGNSA come from the germline V gene. The CDR3 spells CASSPGSGQGGSYEQYV. CDR3 sequence (DNA): TGTGCCAGCAGCCCCGGGTCGGGACAGGGGGGCTCCTACGAGCAGTACGTC.

The chain joins TRBV7-2 to TRBJ2-4; D gene unclear. Germline-derived CDR1 and CDR2 are SGHTA and FQGNSA. With 5 bases removed from V and 10 bases from J, the gap between germline ends came to 12 bases. The CDR3 runs to 12 residues. The CDR3 region is CASSPNSPIQYF. The CDR3 DNA is TGTGCCAGCAGCCCCAACTCCCCGATTCAGTACTTC. The whole variable domain, remainder taken from reference TRBV7-2 and TRBJ2-4, is GAGVSQSPSNKVTEKGKDVELRCDPISGHTALYWYRQSLGQGLEFLIYFQGNSAPDKSGLPSDRFSAERTGGSVSTLTIQRTQQEDSAVYLCASSPNSPIQYFGAGTRLSVL.

This clonotype appeared a few times. The V call is TRBV10-3, the J call TRBJ1-2; no clear D gene. The germline V gene has CDR1 ENHRY and CDR2 SYGVKD. V lost 6 bases to trimming and J lost 2 bases, with 10 bases between them. The CDR3 covers 13 residues. The CDR3 DNA reads TGTGCCATCAGGACCCGGGAAAACTATGGCTACACCTTC. Residues: CAIRTRENYGYTF.

V usage is TRBV21-1 and J usage is TRBJ2-7; TRBD2 is the table's D call and was not checked against the DNA. TRBV21-1 is noted as a pseudogene. The CDR3 length is 14 residues. CDR3 residues: CASDQRAPDYEQYV. The CDR3 nucleotides read TGTGCCAGCGACCAACGGGCCCCGGACTACGAGCAGTACGTC.

J is TRBJ2-2 and V is TRBV2; 9 nucleotides align to TRBD2. Looked up from germline, CDR1 is SNHLY and CDR2 is FYNNEI. The CDR3 spans 14 residues. V lost 9 bases to trimming and J lost 1 base; unmatched junction nucleotides: 3. Written as DNA, the CDR3 is TGTGCCAGATCTAGCGGGGAGAACACCGGGGAGCTGTTTTTT. It is translated as CARSSGENTGELFF. Full variable domain (outside the CDR3, taken from reference TRBV2 and TRBJ2-2): EPEVTQTPSHQVTQMGQEVILRCVPISNHLYFYWYRQILGQKVEFLVSFYNNEISEKSEIFDDQFSVERPDGSNFTLKIRSTKLEDSAMYFCARSSGENTGELFFGEGSRLTVL.

V and J are TRBV25-1 and TRBJ1-2; no definite D call. CDR1 and CDR2 (germline): MGHDK, SYGVNS. The CDR3 consists of 13 residues. V was cut by 8 bases and J by 0 bases, with 10 bases left in between. The CDR3 nucleotides read TGTGCCAGCGGAACAGCAGCTAACTATGGCTACACCTTC. Translation gives CASGTAANYGYTF.